These 10 T cell receptor beta chains originate from one sample sequenced in a study of blood T cell repertoires in COVID-19. Assay used: immunoSEQ multiplex PCR; TCRdb lists only in-frame clones, some missing. Counted here are 200,000 to 250,000 clones, 81% occurring once; the ten biggest clones make up 6.5% to 9.5%. Sequencing was carried out using peripheral blood. The receptor set was obtained from an elderly woman with COVID-19, enrolled during active disease.

This chain joins TRBV19 and TRBJ1-5; no firm D call. CDR3 length: 12 amino acids. Germline V gene data show CDR1 as LNHDA and CDR2 as SQIVND (reference sequence). Trimming removed 10 bases from V and 4 bases from J, with 11 bases in between. CDR3 coding DNA: TGTGCCACTACAACCGGGAATCAGCCCCAGCATTTT. It yields the protein CATTTGNQPQHF.

This clone was seen only once. The V call is TRBV7-2, the J call TRBJ1-3, with 8 bases that match TRBD1. Germline CDR1 and CDR2: SGHTA and FQGNSA. The CDR3 totals 15 residues. Germline trimming cut 3 bases from V and 8 bases from J; bases unmatched to any gene: 9. The CDR3 DNA reads as TGTGCCAGCAGCTTCAGGGGGCAGGGTAAAGACACCATATATTTT. Protein product: CASSFRGQGKDTIYF.

The chain employs TRBV30 and TRBJ1-1; the match to TRBD1 covers 8 bases. Germline-derived CDR1 and CDR2 are GTSNPN and SVGIG (reference sequence). The CDR3 runs to 15 residues. After removal of 3 bases from V and 0 bases from J, the junction contained 6 bases not matched to a gene. As DNA, the CDR3 is TGTGCCTGGAGAACCTCGGACAGGGTGAACACTGAAGCTTTCTTT. This sequence encodes CAWRTSDRVNTEAFF.

The chain links TRBV6-5 to TRBJ2-2, with D maybe TRBD2 (5 bases). Per germline, CDR1 MNHEY and CDR2 SVGAGI. This CDR3 comprises 14 residues. V was shortened by 4 bases and J by 6 bases, with 12 bases between the two germline ends. CDR3 bases: TGTGCCAGCAGTTCCGCGCGGCGGGCCGGGGAGCTGTTTTTT. This gives the protein CASSSARRAGELFF.

The rearrangement uses TRBV7-9 and TRBJ1-2; TRBD1 agrees at 9 bases. Germline V gene data show CDR1 as SEHNR and CDR2 as FQNEAQ (reference sequence). This CDR3 is 17 amino acids long. V lost 5 bases to trimming and J lost 0 bases; unmatched junction nucleotides: 10. The CDR3 loop reads CASSTSSGTGSNYGYTF. The CDR3 DNA reads TGTGCCAGCAGCACCTCGTCCGGGACAGGGTCTAACTATGGCTACACCTTC.

The chain joins TRBV7-9 to TRBJ2-7, with D perhaps TRBD1 (6 bases). Germline V gene data show CDR1 as SEHNR and CDR2 as FQNEAQ (reference sequence). Trimming took 5 bases from V and 3 from J, leaving 14 bases between them. The CDR3 totals 14 residues. For the CDR3, the DNA is TGTGCCAGCAGCAGAACGACAGGATTCTACGAGCAGTACTTC. Residues: CASSRTTGFYEQYF. The variable domain in full, completed from reference TRBV7-9 and TRBJ2-7, reads DTGVSQNPRHKITKRGQNVTFRCDPISEHNRLYWYRQTLGQGPEFLTYFQNEAQLEKSRLLSDRFSAERPKGSFSTLEIQRTEQGDSAMYLCASSRTTGFYEQYFGPGTRLTVT.

The rearrangement joins TRBV5-1 to TRBJ1-2, with 8 bases aligning to TRBD1. V was clipped by 3 bases and J by 3 bases; unmatched bases: 4. The length of the CDR3 is 14 residues. Germline V CDR1 and CDR2: SGHRS, YFSETQ. CDR3 in DNA: TGCGCCAGCAGCTGGACAGGGTATGACTATGGCTACACCTTC. This translates into CASSWTGYDYGYTF.

This chain connects TRBV6-4 to TRBJ2-2, with D uncertain. Germline V gene sequence: CDR1 MRHNA, CDR2 SNTAGT. V was shortened by 1 base and J by 0 bases, with 3 bases between the two germline ends. The CDR3 totals 14 residues. This CDR3 reads CASSDWPNTGELFF. The DNA for the CDR3 is TGTGCCAGCAGTGACTGGCCGAACACCGGGGAGCTGTTTTTT.

The chain is built from TRBV18 and TRBJ1-2; D is perhaps TRBD1 (6 bases). The CDR3 is 16 amino acids. CDR1 is KGHSH, CDR2 LQKENI, per germline. The V gene lost 5 bases and the J gene lost 0 bases, with 16 bases spanning the gap. The CDR3 nucleotides read TGTGCCAGCTCATCGCTACAGGGCGAGACTAACTATGGCTACACCTTC. It encodes CASSSLQGETNYGYTF.

The J gene is TRBJ1-5, the V gene TRBV3-1 (or the pseudogene TRBV3-2); possibly TRBD1 for D (5 bases). V lost 0 bases and J lost 2, with 11 bases in between. The CDR3 is 16 amino acids. The germline V gene has CDR1 LGHDT and CDR2 YNNKEL (reference sequence). The CDR3 loop reads CASSQDPGFGNQPQHF. The DNA for the CDR3 is TGTGCCAGCAGCCAAGATCCAGGGTTCGGCAATCAGCCCCAGCATTTT.